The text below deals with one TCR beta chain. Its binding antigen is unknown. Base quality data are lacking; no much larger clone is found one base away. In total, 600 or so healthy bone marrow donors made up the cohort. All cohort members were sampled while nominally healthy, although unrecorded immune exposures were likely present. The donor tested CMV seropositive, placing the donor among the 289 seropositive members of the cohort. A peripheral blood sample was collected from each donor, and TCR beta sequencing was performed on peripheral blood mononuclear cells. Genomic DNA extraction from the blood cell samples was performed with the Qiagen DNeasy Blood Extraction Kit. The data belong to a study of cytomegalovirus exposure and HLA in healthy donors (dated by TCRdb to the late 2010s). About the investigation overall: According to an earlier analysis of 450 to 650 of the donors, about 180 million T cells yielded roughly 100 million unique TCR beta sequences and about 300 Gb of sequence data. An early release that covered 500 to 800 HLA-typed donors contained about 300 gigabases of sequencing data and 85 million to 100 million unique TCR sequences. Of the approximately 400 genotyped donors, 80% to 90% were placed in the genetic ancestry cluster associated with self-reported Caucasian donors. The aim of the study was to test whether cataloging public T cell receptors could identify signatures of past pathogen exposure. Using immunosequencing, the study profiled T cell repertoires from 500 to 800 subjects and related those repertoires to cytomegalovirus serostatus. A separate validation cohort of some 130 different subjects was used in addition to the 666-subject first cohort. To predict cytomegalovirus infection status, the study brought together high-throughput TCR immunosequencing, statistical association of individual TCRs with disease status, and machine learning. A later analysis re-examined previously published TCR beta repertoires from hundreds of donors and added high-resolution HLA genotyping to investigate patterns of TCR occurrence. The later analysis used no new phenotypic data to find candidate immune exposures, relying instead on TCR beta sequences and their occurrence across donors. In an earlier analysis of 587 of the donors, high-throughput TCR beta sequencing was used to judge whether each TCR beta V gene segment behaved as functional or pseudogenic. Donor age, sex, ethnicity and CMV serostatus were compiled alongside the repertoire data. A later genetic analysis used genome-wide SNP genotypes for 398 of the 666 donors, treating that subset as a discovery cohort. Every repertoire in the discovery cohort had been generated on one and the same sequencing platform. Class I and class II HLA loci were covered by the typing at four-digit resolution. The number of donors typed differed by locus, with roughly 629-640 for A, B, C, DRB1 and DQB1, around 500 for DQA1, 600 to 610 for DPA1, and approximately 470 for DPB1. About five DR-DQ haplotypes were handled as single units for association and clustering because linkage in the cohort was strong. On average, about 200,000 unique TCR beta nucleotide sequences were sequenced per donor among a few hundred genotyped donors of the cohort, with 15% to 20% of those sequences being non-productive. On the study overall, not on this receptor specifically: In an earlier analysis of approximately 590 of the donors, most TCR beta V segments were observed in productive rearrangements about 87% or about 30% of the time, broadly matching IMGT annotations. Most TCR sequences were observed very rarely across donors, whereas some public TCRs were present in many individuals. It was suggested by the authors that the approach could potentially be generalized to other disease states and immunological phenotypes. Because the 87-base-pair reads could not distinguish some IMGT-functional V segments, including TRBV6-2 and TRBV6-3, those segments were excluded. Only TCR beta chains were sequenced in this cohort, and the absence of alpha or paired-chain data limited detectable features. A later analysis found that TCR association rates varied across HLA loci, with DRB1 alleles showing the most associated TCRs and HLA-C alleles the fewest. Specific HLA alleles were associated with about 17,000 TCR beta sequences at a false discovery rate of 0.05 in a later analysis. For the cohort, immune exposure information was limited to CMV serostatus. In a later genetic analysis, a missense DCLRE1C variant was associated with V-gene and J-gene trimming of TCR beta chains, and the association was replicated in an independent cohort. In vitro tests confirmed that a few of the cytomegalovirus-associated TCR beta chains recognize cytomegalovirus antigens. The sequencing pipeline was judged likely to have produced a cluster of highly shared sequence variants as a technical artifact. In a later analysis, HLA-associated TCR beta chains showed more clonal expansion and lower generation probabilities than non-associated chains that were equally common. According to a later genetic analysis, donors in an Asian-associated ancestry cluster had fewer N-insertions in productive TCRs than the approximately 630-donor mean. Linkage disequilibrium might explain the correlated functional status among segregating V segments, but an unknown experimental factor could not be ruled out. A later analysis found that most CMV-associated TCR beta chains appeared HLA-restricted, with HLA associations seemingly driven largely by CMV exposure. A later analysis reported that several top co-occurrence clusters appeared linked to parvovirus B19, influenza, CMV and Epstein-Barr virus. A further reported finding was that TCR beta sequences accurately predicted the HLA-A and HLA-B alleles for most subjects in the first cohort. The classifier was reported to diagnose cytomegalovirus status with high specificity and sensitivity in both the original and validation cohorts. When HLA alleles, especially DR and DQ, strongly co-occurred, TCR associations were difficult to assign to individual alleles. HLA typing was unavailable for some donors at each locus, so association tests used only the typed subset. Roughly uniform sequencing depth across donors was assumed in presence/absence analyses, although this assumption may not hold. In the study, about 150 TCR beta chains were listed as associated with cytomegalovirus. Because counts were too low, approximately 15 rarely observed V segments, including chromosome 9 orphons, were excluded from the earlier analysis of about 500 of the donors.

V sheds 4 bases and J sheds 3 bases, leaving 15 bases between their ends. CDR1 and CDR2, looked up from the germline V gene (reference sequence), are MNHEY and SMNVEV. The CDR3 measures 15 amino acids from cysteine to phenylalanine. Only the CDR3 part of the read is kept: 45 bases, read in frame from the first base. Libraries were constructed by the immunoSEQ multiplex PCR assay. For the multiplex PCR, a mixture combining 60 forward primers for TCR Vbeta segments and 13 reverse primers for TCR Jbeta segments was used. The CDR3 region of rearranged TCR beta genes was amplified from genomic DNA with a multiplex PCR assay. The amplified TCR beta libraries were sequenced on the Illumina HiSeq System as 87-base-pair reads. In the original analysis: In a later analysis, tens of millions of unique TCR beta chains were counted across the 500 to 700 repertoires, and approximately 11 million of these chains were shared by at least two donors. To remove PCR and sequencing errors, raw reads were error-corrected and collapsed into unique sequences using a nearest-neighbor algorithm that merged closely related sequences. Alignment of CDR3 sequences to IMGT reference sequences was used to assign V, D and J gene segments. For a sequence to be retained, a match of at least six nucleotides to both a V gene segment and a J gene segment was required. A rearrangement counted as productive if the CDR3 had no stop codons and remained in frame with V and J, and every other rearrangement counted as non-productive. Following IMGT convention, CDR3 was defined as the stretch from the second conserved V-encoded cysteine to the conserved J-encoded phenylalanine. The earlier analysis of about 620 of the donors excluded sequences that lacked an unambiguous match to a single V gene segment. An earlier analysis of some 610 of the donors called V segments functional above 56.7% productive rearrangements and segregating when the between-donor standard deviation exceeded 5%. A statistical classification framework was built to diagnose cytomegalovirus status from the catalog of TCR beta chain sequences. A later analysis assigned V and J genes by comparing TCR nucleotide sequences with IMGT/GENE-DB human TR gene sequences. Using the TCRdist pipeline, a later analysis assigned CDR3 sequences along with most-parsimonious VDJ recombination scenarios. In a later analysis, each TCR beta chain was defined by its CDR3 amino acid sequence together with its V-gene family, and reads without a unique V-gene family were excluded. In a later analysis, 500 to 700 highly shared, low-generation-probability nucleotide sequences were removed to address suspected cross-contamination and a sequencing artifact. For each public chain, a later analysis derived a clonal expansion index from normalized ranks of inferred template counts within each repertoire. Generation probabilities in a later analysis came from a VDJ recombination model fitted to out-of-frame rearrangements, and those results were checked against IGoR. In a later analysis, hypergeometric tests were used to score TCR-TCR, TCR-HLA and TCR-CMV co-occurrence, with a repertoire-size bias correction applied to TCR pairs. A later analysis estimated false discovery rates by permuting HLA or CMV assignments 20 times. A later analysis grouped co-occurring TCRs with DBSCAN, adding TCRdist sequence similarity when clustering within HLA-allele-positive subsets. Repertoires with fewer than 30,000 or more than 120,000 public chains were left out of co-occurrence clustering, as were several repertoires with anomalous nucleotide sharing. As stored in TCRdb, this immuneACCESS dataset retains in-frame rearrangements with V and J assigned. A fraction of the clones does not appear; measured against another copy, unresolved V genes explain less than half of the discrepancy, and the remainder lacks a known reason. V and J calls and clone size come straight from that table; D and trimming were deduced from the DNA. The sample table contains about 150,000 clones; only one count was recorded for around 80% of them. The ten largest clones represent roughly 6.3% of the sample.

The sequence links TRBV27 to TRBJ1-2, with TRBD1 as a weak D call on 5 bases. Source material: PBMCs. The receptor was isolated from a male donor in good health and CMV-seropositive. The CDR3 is CASSSGTLRDYGYTF. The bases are TGTGCCAGCAGTTCGGGGACTCTTCGGGACTATGGCTACACCTTC.